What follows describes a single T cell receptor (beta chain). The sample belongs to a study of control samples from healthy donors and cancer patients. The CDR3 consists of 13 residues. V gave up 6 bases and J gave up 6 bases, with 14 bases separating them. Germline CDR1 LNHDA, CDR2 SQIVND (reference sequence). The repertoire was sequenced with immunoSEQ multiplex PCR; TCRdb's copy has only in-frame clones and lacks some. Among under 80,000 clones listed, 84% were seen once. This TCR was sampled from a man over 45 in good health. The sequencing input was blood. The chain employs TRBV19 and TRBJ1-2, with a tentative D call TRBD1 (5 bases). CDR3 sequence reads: CASSWGGGNGYTF. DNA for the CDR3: TGTGCCAGTAGCTGGGGGGGAGGGAATGGCTACACCTTC.